A single sample gave rise to the 15 T cell receptor beta chains below, sequenced in a study of blood T cell repertoires in COVID-19. Clones were sequenced by immunoSEQ multiplex PCR, and TCRdb holds only the in-frame ones, with some missing. The sample has 250,000 or so clones, 85% to 95% seen once. Material: PBMCs or T cells enriched from blood (not recorded which). All receptors derive from a man aged 35-49 years who had been exposed to COVID-19.

The genes are TRBV27 and TRBJ1-1, with 9 bases matching TRBD1. J lost 1 base, V lost 3 bases, and 3 bases had no gene match. Germline values: CDR1 MNHEY, CDR2 SMNVEV (reference sequence). The CDR3 has 15 residues. DNA for the CDR3: TGTGCCAGCAGTTTTTCGGACAGGGGGAACACTGAAGCTTTCTTT. Its protein is CASSFSDRGNTEAFF.

This chain joins TRBV19 and TRBJ2-6; the D is unclear. The germline CDR1 and CDR2 sequences are LNHDA and SQIVND (reference sequence). Trimming removed 3 bases at V and 4 bases at J, with 10 bases between. This CDR3 spans 15 amino acids. For the CDR3, the DNA is TGTGCCAGTAGTATCGCCGGGTCCGGGGCCAACGTCCTGACTTTC. Its protein product is CASSIAGSGANVLTF. Looking up the rest from reference TRBV19 and TRBJ2-6 gives the full variable domain: DGGITQSPKYLFRKEGQNVTLSCEQNLNHDAMYWYRQDPGQGLRLIYYSQIVNDFQKGDIAEGYSVSREKKESFPLTVTSAQKNPTAFYLCASSIAGSGANVLTFGAGSRLTVL.

The J gene is TRBJ2-3, the V gene TRBV21-1; TRBD2 is the table's D call, not checked against the DNA. TRBV21-1 is labeled a pseudogene. This CDR3 has 23 amino acids. The DNA for the CDR3 is TGTGCCAGCAGCAAAGTCCCATTTACTGGAAACCAAATCAGACTTTCCCCCCAGAATACGCAGTATTTT. Translating gives CASSKVPFTGNQIRLSPQNTQYF.

The J gene is TRBJ2-2, the V gene TRBV19; unclear D gene. The CDR3 totals 12 residues. V was shortened by 7 bases and J by 4 bases, with 7 bases between the two germline ends. Germline V gene data show CDR1 as LNHDA and CDR2 as SQIVND (reference sequence). The CDR3: CASKLATGELFF. The CDR3 DNA reads as TGTGCCAGTAAATTAGCCACCGGGGAGCTGTTTTTT.

V and J are TRBV6-2 or TRBV6-3 and TRBJ2-7; D gene uncertain. The V end was cut by 0 bases, the J end by 3 bases, with 9 bases between. The germline V gene has CDR1 MNHEY and CDR2 SVGEGT. The length of the CDR3 is 14 residues. The CDR3 protein is CASSYSSTGYEQYF. CDR3 in DNA: TGTGCCAGCAGTTACTCGAGTACGGGCTACGAGCAGTACTTC.

The genes are TRBV27 and TRBJ2-3; D gene ambiguous. CDR3 length equals 14 residues. Trimming cost V 5 bases and J 2 bases, with 11 bases left between them. The V gene's germline CDR1 is MNHEY and CDR2 SMNVEV (reference sequence). CDR3 DNA sequence: TGTGCCAGCAGTCGTAGCCGTATCACAGATACGCAGTATTTT. Protein product: CASSRSRITDTQYF.

J is TRBJ2-6 and V is TRBV10-3; D perhaps matches TRBD1 (6 bases). CDR3 length equals 16 residues. Trimming left V 4 bases short and J 0 bases short, with 10 bases between. Germline V CDR1 and CDR2: ENHRY, SYGVKD. CDR3 DNA: TGTGCCATCAGTGGGGGGCAGGCCTCTGGGGCCAACGTCCTGACTTTC. It encodes CAISGGQASGANVLTF.

This clone has only a few counts. The chain joins TRBV11-3 to TRBJ2-1, with 9 bases lining up with TRBD1. Germline V gene lookup returns CDR1 SGHNT and CDR2 YENEEA. V was pared by 5 bases and J by 7 bases, with 6 bases of the junction left unmatched. The CDR3 runs to 14 residues. The CDR3 DNA follows: TGTGCCAGCAGCCTCCGGACAGGGGAAAATGAGCAGTTCTTC. As protein: CASSLRTGENEQFF. The variable domain in full, completed from reference TRBV11-3 and TRBJ2-1, reads EAGVVQSPRYKIIEKKQPVAFWCNPISGHNTLYWYLQNLGQGPELLIRYENEEAVDDSQLPKDRFSAERLKGVDSTLKIQPAELGDSAVYLCASSLRTGENEQFFGPGTRLTVL.

The J gene is TRBJ2-2, the V gene TRBV18; 7 positions agree with TRBD1. Germline values: CDR1 KGHSH, CDR2 LQKENI. Germline trimming cut 2 bases from V and 3 bases from J; bases unmatched to any gene: 0. This CDR3 contains 14 residues. CDR3 coding DNA: TGTGCCAGCTCACCAGGACAGGACACCGGGGAGCTGTTTTTT. It specifies CASSPGQDTGELFF.

The chain carries TRBV3-1 (or the pseudogene TRBV3-2) and TRBJ2-5; D may be TRBD1 (5 bases). Germline CDR1 is LGHDT and CDR2 is YNNKEL (reference sequence). Trimming left V 3 bases short and J 0 bases short, with 8 bases between. CDR3 size: 14 residues. The CDR3 nucleotides read TGTGCCAGCAGCCACCGCAGGGACCAAGAGACCCAGTACTTC. Translated, it gives CASSHRRDQETQYF.

The chain employs TRBV15 and TRBJ2-7; 8 bases match TRBD2. The CDR3 covers 19 residues. From germline, CDR1 is LNHNV and CDR2 YYDKDF (reference sequence). The V gene end was trimmed by 0 bases and the J gene end by 4 bases; junction bases not matched to a gene: 17. The CDR3 loop reads CATSRDLFALSGRGYEQYF. CDR3 bases: TGTGCCACCAGCAGAGATTTGTTCGCTCTCAGCGGGAGAGGGTACGAGCAGTACTTC.

This clone appeared a few times. The CDR3 sequence is CASKPTGRSYEQYF. The CDR3 region has the DNA TGTGCCAGTAAGCCGACAGGCCGGTCCTACGAGCAGTACTTC. The chain recombines TRBV19 with TRBJ2-7; D is perhaps TRBD1 (6 bases). CDR3 length: 14 residues. Germline lookup yields CDR1 LNHDA and CDR2 SQIVND (reference sequence). V was trimmed by 7 bases and J by 1 base, leaving 14 bases between them.

The V gene is TRBV7-9, the J gene TRBJ1-5, with 8 bases identical to TRBD1. The V segment lost 5 bases and the J segment 2 bases; nucleotides outside the gene matches: 8. The CDR3 spans 16 residues. Germline V lookup: CDR1 SEHNR, CDR2 FQNEAQ (reference sequence). The CDR3 DNA reads as TGTGCCAGCAGCAATGACAGGGGTGGTGGCAATCAGCCCCAGCATTTT. Translated: CASSNDRGGGNQPQHF.

This clone turned up a few times. The chain recombines TRBV30 with TRBJ2-5; 7 nucleotides match TRBD1. Germline V lookup: CDR1 GTSNPN, CDR2 SVGIG (reference sequence). The CDR3 totals 13 residues. Unmatched junction bases numbered 6, after V lost 2 bases and J lost 6 bases. Written as DNA, the CDR3 is TGTGCCTGGAGTCGGCAGGGGGTAAAGACCCAGTACTTC. Amino acid sequence: CAWSRQGVKTQYF.

The chain links TRBV28 to TRBJ1-5; 7 positions agree with TRBD1. CDR3 size: 16 residues. In germline, CDR1 is MDHEN, CDR2 SYDVKM. The ends lost 5 bases at V and 2 bases at J; junction bases unmatched: 9. In DNA, the CDR3 is TGTGCCAGCAGTCTCCACAGGGGATTCGGCAATCAGCCCCAGCATTTT. Its protein is CASSLHRGFGNQPQHF.